These 13 T cell receptor beta chains share one sample of origin, sequenced in a study of blood T cells in healthy people across ages. It was with a sample-barcoded 5' primer and a J-beta primer mix that a second PCR of roughly 7 to 12 cycles was run. TCRdb called the 5' RACE reads again in MiXCR, with one record for every CDR3 protein. The sample gives roughly 1,500,000 distinct CDR3 sequences, about 40% of which show up once; roughly 7.7% is in the top ten. Sequenced sample: blood. The receptors shown here come from a woman aged 18-35 years in good health.

The V gene is TRBV7-2, the J gene TRBJ2-1; D gene uncertain. The V gene lost 5 bases and the J gene lost 5 bases, with 16 bases spanning the gap. Germline values: CDR1 SGHTA, CDR2 FQGNSA. This CDR3 region has 15 residues. The CDR3 DNA is TGTGCCAGCAGCCTCACCCGCCCAACTGACAATGAGCAGTTCTTC. It codes for CASSLTRPTDNEQFF.

V usage is TRBV10-3 and J usage is TRBJ2-5, with D unclear. The DNA end lines up better with TRBJ2-7; the J call may be wrong. The CDR3 is 12 residues long. The V gene's germline CDR1 is ENHRY and CDR2 SYGVKD. CDR3 in DNA: TGTGCCATCAGTGAGTCGAGTCGCGAGCAGTACTTC. It codes for CAISESSREQYF.

The V and J genes are TRBV29-1 and TRBJ1-2, with TRBD1 identical over 9 bases. Per germline, CDR1 SQVTM and CDR2 ANQGSEA. There are 13 residues in the CDR3. V dropped 4 bases and J dropped 7; count of bases not matched to a gene: 7. CDR3 in amino acids: CSVGDRDVRGYTF. CDR3 sequence (DNA): TGCAGCGTTGGGGACAGGGATGTACGTGGCTACACCTTC.

The table lists this clonotype with many counts. The J gene is TRBJ2-5, the V gene TRBV6-6; D remains ambiguous. Germline loops: CDR1 MNHNY, CDR2 SVGAGI (reference sequence). V gave up 8 bases and J gave up 0 bases, with 7 bases separating them. This CDR3 comprises 12 residues. The CDR3 DNA sequence: TGTGCCAGCCGTGGAGACCAAGAGACCCAGTACTTC. Translation: CASRGDQETQYF.

J is TRBJ1-5 and V is TRBV10-2, with D uncertain. The CDR3 consists of 12 residues. In germline, CDR1 is WSHSY, CDR2 SAAADI. Trimming took off 2 bases at V and 7 bases at J, with 6 bases between the two ends. The CDR3 coding sequence is TGCGCCAGCAGTGAGGTGGGCCAGCCCCAGCATTTT. Translating gives CASSEVGQPQHF.

V usage is TRBV5-5 and J usage is TRBJ2-1; the D is unclear. Germline V gene lookup returns CDR1 SGHKS and CDR2 YYEKEE (reference sequence). Deletions cut 0 bases from V and 9 bases from J, with 10 bases between. CDR3 size: 13 residues. The CDR3 DNA sequence: TGTGCCAGCAGCTTGGCGACCATAAGTGAGCAGTTCTTC. This codes for CASSLATISEQFF. Variable domain in full (rest from reference TRBV5-5 and TRBJ2-1): DAGVTQSPTHLIKTRGQQVTLRCSPISGHKSVSWYQQVLGQGPQFIFQYYEKEERGRGNFPDRFSARQFPNYSSELNVNALLLGDSALYLCASSLATISEQFFGPGTRLTVL.

This clonotype was observed a handful of times. The chain combines TRBV5-1 with TRBJ2-1, with 8 bases identical to TRBD1. Per the germline V gene, CDR1 is SGHRS and CDR2 is YFSETQ. This CDR3 is 14 amino acids long. V lost 0 bases to trimming and J lost 8 bases; unmatched junction nucleotides: 4. The CDR3 DNA sequence: TGCGCCAGCAGCTTGGGGACAGGGTTTTATGAGCAGTTCTTC. Translation gives CASSLGTGFYEQFF. Based on the CDR3 plus reference TRBV5-1 and TRBJ2-1, the full variable domain is KAGVTQTPRYLIKTRGQQVTLSCSPISGHRSVSWYQQTPGQGLQFLFEYFSETQRNKGNFPGRFSGRQFSNSRSEMNVSTLELGDSALYLCASSLGTGFYEQFFGPGTRLTVL.

The chain employs TRBV20-1 and TRBJ1-1, with 10 bases that match TRBD1. CDR3 length equals 14 residues. V lost 6 bases, J lost 10 bases, and 14 bases stayed unmatched. Germline values: CDR1 DFQATT, CDR2 SNEGSKA (reference sequence). CDR3 DNA sequence: TGCAGTGCCATCACCGAGACAGGGGGCGTGGGAGCTTTCTTT. It specifies CSAITETGGVGAFF.

Notes on this clonotype: Its ends do not fully match the called genes, so a read error is possible. The V call is TRBV4-1, the J call TRBJ2-5; D not certain. Germline lookup yields CDR1 MGHRA and CDR2 YSYEKL. The CDR3 covers 13 residues. The CDR3 is CASSQDGREIQYF. In nucleotides, the CDR3 is TGCGCCAGCAGCCAAGATGGGCGAGAGATCCAGTACTTC.

The gene calls are TRBV12-3 or TRBV12-4 and TRBJ1-5; maybe TRBD1 (5 bases). The CDR3 is made up of 17 amino acids. The V end lost 2 bases, the J end lost 1 base, and 15 bases lay between the germline ends. CDR3 loop: CASSLRGWGGSNQPQHF. For the CDR3, the DNA is TGTGCCAGCAGTTTAAGGGGTTGGGGTGGGAGCAATCAGCCCCAGCATTTT.

The chain recombines TRBV20-1 with TRBJ1-2, with TRBD1 matching 7 bases. CDR1 and CDR2 (germline): DFQATT, SNEGSKA (reference sequence). V gave up 5 bases and J gave up 7 bases; unmatched junction bases: 10. This CDR3 is 13 amino acids long. The CDR3 DNA is TGCAGTGCTCCCGGACAGGATGGCGCTGGCTACACCTTC. Protein: CSAPGQDGAGYTF.

This chain joins TRBV25-1 and TRBJ2-1; D unclear. V gave up 7 bases and J gave up 7 bases, with 14 bases separating them. The CDR3 has 13 amino acids. Germline V gene data show CDR1 as MGHDK and CDR2 as SYGVNS. Written as DNA, the CDR3 is TGTGCCAGCATGTCGTTTGGCCGGAATGAGCAGTTCTTC. The encoded protein is CASMSFGRNEQFF.

The CDR3 nucleotides are TGTGCCACCAGCAGAGTAAGGCCTAGCGGGAGGGTCCGGGATACGCAGTATTTT. Its translation is CATSRVRPSGRVRDTQYF. The chain has TRBV15 and TRBJ2-3; 12 bases are shared with TRBD2. The CDR3 contains 18 residues. Trimming took 1 base from V and 6 from J; bases not matched to a gene: 11. The germline gives CDR1 LNHNV, CDR2 YYDKDF (reference sequence). Filled out from reference TRBV15 and TRBJ2-3, the complete variable domain reads DAMVIQNPRYQVTQFGKPVTLSCSQTLNHNVMYWYQQKSSQAPKLLFHYYDKDFNNEADTPDNFQSRRPNTSFCFLDIRSPGLGDTAMYLCATSRVRPSGRVRDTQYFGPGTRLTVL.